This record concerns one TCR beta chain sequence. Antigen: not known. These data originate in a study of blood T cells in healthy people across ages. Whole-study findings and limits: There was no known CMV status for donors, so expanded clonotype changes were possibly confounded.

Primed by a sample-barcoded 5' primer and a J-beta primer mix, a second PCR proceeded for 7 to 11 cycles. Each of the cDNA molecules was tagged by a template-switch adaptor with 12 random nucleotides. TCRdb called the 5' RACE reads again in MiXCR, with one record for every CDR3 protein. Of around 1,100,000 distinct CDR3 sequences listed, around two fifths are singletons. The TCR comes from a man aged 18 to 35 in good health. The sample consisted of blood.

The CDR3, as DNA: TGTGCCAGCAGCATATACAGGAACACTGAAGCTTTCTTT. Protein: CASSIYRNTEAFF. The genes are TRBV7-2 and TRBJ1-1, with D unresolved. V lost 5 bases, J lost 1 base, and 8 bases lay in between. This CDR3 comprises 13 residues. Germline V gives CDR1 SGHTA, CDR2 FQGNSA.